This T cell receptor beta chain came from a study of beta chain features in type 1 diabetes. The study reverse transcribed the entire isolated RNA, so it sequenced expressed TCRB transcripts. Profiling relied on immunoSEQ multiplex PCR, and the TCRdb table lists in-frame clones only, not all of them. The sample has 200,000 to 250,000 clones, 55% to 70% seen once. About this clone itself: Its target is unknown.

The authors took one heparinised blood draw, averaging approximately 120 mL, from each donor. The trim removed 3 bases at V and 0 bases at J, leaving 16 bases unmatched. The CDR3 is made up of 20 amino acids. CDR1 and CDR2 from the germline V gene are LGHNA and YNFKEQ. Overall study results and limits: There was a possibility that cDNA sequencing over-represented cells with high TCR expression. There was no resolution here of whether HLA type influences TCRB rearrangement. TCRB repertoires of naive, central memory and Treg cells appeared more similar among patients than among healthy donors.

The specimen was naive CD4+ T cells from blood. The rearrangement links TRBV4-2 to TRBJ2-3; TRBD1 matches 9 bases. The sequence derives from a man younger than 40 in good health. CDR3 bases: TGTGCCAGCAGCCACAGGCTGGGTTGGACAGGGGCCGTGAGCACAGATACGCAGTATTTT. Translation gives CASSHRLGWTGAVSTDTQYF.